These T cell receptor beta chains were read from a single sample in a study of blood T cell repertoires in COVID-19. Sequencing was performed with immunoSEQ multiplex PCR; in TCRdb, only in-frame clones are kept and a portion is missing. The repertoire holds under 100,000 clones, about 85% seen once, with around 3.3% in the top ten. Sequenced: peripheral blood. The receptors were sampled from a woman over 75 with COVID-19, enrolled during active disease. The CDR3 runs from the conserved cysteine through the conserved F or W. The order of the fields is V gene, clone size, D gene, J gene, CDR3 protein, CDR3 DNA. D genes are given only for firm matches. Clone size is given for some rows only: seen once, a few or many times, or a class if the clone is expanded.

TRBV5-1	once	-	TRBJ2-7	CASSLDNSYEQYF	TGCGCCAGCAGCTTAGACAACTCCTACGAGCAGTACTTC
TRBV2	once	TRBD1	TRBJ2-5	CASSWDRETQYF	TGTGCCAGCAGTTGGGACAGGGAGACCCAGTACTTC
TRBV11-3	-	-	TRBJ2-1	CASSRSSYNEQFF	TGTGCCAGCAGCCGTAGCTCCTACAATGAGCAGTTCTTC
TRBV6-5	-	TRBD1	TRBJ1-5	CASRATGGAGQPQHF	TGTGCCAGCAGAGCCACAGGGGGCGCGGGGCAGCCCCAGCATTTT
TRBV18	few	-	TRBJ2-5	CASSPPIQQETQYF	TGTGCCAGCTCACCACCAATACAACAAGAGACCCAGTACTTC
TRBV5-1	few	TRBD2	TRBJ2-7	CASSLVAGAYEQYF	TGCGCCAGCAGCTTGGTTGCGGGAGCCTACGAGCAGTACTTC
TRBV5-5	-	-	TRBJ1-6	CASSLGDTVYSPLHF	TGTGCCAGCAGCTTGGGGGACACCGTATATTCACCCCTCCACTTT
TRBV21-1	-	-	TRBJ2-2	CASSKIARLAENTGELFF	TGTGCCAGCAGCAAAATAGCTCGACTAGCGGAGAACACCGGGGAGCTGTTTTTT
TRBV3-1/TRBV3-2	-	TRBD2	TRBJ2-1	CASSPWAGGYNEQFF	TGTGCCAGCAGCCCCTGGGCGGGGGGATACAATGAGCAGTTCTTC
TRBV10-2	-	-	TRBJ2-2	CASTLPNTGELFF	TGCGCCAGCACACTACCAAACACCGGGGAGCTGTTTTTT
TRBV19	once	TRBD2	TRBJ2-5	CATRGGETQYF	TGTGCCACCCGGGGGGGTGAGACCCAGTACTTC
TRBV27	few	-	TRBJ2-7	CASSSLSYEQYF	TGTGCCAGCAGTTCCCTATCCTACGAGCAGTACTTC
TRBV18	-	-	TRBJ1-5	CASSPQAGGRHQPQHF	TGTGCCAGCTCACCCCAGGCGGGGGGTAGGCATCAGCCCCAGCATTTT
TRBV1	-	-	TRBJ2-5	CTSSHPGGLREETQYF	TGCACCAGCAGCCATCCGGGGGGACTCCGCGAAGAGACCCAGTACTTC
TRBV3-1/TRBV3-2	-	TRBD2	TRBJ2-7	CASSQTSGRSEQYF	TGTGCCAGCAGCCAAACGAGCGGGAGGTCAGAGCAGTACTTC
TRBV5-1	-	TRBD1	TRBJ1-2	CASSLAAGQTYGYTF	TGCGCCAGCAGCTTGGCCGCGGGACAGACATATGGCTACACCTTC
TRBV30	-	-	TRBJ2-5	CALETQYF	TGTGCCCTCGAGACCCAGTACTTC
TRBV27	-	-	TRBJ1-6	CASSLLGEGNSPLHF	TGTGCCAGCAGTTTACTTGGGGAGGGAAATTCACCCCTCCACTTT
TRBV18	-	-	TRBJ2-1	CASSPRHIYNEQFF	TGTGCCAGCTCACCGAGGCATATCTACAATGAGCAGTTCTTC
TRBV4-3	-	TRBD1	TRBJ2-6	CASSQVTGTGGTGANVLTF	TGCGCCAGCAGCCAAGTCACCGGGACAGGGGGAACTGGGGCCAACGTCCTGACTTTC
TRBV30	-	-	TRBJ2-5	CAWSGLVAETQYF	TGTGCCTGGAGTGGACTAGTCGCAGAGACCCAGTACTTC
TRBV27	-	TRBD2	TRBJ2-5	CASSPVTSGRAVETQYF	TGTGCCAGCAGTCCCGTGACTAGCGGGAGGGCCGTTGAGACCCAGTACTTC
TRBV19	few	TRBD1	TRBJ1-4	CANHCRDRGEKLFF	TGTGCCAACCACTGCCGAGACAGGGGAGAAAAACTGTTTTTT
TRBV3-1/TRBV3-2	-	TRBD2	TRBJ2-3	CASSRASGPDTQYF	TGTGCCAGCAGCCGGGCTAGCGGCCCGGATACGCAGTATTTT
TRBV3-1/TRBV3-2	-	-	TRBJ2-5	CASSQEELAEETQYF	TGTGCCAGCAGCCAAGAGGAACTAGCCGAAGAGACCCAGTACTTC
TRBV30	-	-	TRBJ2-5	CAWDFLETQYF	TGTGCCTGGGATTTCTTGGAGACCCAGTACTTC
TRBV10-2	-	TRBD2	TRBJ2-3	CASRASGGPGTDTQYF	TGCGCCAGCAGGGCTAGCGGGGGCCCCGGGACAGATACGCAGTATTTT
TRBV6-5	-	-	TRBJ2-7	CASSLLDMIHEQYF	TGTGCCAGCAGTCTCCTCGACATGATCCACGAGCAGTACTTC
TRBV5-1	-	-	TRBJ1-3	CASSLVSVSGNTIYF	TGCGCCAGCAGCTTGGTGTCGGTCTCTGGAAACACCATATATTTT
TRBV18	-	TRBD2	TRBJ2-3	CASLTGLAADTQYF	TGTGCCAGTCTCACGGGACTAGCGGCAGATACGCAGTATTTT
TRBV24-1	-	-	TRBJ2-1	CATSDPPSGSSYNEQFF	TGTGCCACCAGTGATCCCCCCTCCGGGAGCTCCTACAATGAGCAGTTCTTC
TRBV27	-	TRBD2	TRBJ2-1	CASSSGTSGRAYGEQFF	TGTGCCAGCAGTTCCGGGACTAGCGGGAGGGCCTACGGTGAGCAGTTCTTC
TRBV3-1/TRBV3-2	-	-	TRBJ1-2	CASSQFVDSYGYTF	TGTGCCAGCAGCCAATTTGTAGATTCCTATGGCTACACCTTC
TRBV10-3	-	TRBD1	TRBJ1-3	CAISEDRGSGNTIYF	TGTGCCATCAGTGAGGACAGGGGCTCTGGAAACACCATATATTTT
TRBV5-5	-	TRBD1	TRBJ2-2	CASSEGQVRGGELFF	TGTGCCAGCAGCGAAGGACAGGTTCGGGGCGGGGAGCTGTTTTTT
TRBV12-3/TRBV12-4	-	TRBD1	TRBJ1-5	CASGLDRNQPQHF	TGTGCCAGCGGATTGGACAGGAATCAGCCCCAGCATTTT
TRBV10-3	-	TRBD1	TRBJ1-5	CAIRDGQGGNQPQHF	TGTGCCATCAGGGACGGACAGGGCGGCAATCAGCCCCAGCATTTT
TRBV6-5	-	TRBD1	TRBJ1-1	CASTERDSRTEAFF	TGTGCCAGCACCGAGAGGGACAGCAGAACTGAAGCTTTCTTT
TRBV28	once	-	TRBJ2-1	CASSLTGSYNEQFF	TGTGCCAGCAGTTTAACTGGCTCCTACAATGAGCAGTTCTTC
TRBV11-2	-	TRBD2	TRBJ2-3	CASSSLAASTDTQYF	TGTGCCAGCAGCTCCCTAGCGGCGAGCACAGATACGCAGTATTTT
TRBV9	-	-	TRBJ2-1	CASSVAWGLGQGEQFF	TGTGCCAGCAGCGTAGCCTGGGGGCTAGGGCAAGGTGAGCAGTTCTTC
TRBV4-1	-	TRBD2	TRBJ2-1	CASSHPLAGGPFNEQFF	TGCGCCAGCAGCCACCCACTAGCGGGAGGGCCTTTCAATGAGCAGTTCTTC
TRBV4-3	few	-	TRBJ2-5	CASSQDYRYQETQYF	TGCGCCAGCAGCCAAGATTACAGGTACCAAGAGACCCAGTACTTC
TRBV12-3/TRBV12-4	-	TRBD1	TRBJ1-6	CASRTGGTPLHF	TGTGCCAGCCGGACAGGGGGAACACCCCTCCACTTT
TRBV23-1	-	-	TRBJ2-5	CASSPRQLTQETQYF	TGCGCCAGCAGTCCTAGACAGCTCACTCAAGAGACCCAGTACTTC
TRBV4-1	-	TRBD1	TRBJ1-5	CASSQDGTGGRAQHF	TGCGCCAGCAGCCAGGACGGGACAGGGGGCAGGGCCCAGCATTTT
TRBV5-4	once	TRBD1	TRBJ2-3	CASSRDRGYTDTQYF	TGTGCCAGCAGCCGGGACAGGGGGTACACAGATACGCAGTATTTT
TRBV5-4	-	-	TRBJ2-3	CASSKTDPTDTQYF	TGTGCCAGCAGCAAGACAGACCCCACAGATACGCAGTATTTT
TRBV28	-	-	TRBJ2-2	CASSFLRTGELFF	TGTGCCAGCAGTTTTTTGAGGACCGGGGAGCTGTTTTTT
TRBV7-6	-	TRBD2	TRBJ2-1	CASSFRLAGIYNEQFF	TGTGCCAGCAGCTTCCGACTAGCGGGAATCTACAATGAGCAGTTCTTC
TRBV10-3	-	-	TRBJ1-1	CAIMLGENTEAFF	TGTGCCATCATGCTAGGGGAGAACACTGAAGCTTTCTTT
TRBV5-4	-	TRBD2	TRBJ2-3	CASTPGGRSTDTQYF	TGTGCCAGCACCCCGGGAGGCCGTAGCACAGATACGCAGTATTTT
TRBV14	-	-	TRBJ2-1	CASSQEVWRTEYNEQFF	TGTGCCAGCAGCCAAGAAGTATGGCGAACGGAGTACAATGAGCAGTTCTTC
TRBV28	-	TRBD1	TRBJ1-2	CASTRGTGDYGYTF	TGTGCCAGCACACGAGGGACAGGGGACTATGGCTACACCTTC
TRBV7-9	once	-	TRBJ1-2	CASSYHTGGYTF	TGTGCCAGCAGCTACCACACCGGGGGCTACACCTTC